These 3 T cell receptor beta chains share one sample of origin, sequenced in a study of Tregs in tolerant kidney transplant recipients (dated by TCRdb to the late 2010s). In the paper's terms, the time point label means: 6 months after combined kidney and bone marrow transplant. The transplants used related donors with nonmyeloablative bone marrow transplantation, and mixed chimerism in the human trials was transient. Library preparation employed the immunoSEQ multiplex PCR assay. TCRdb stores this immuneACCESS table with in-frame sequences only. Part of the clones is absent; in the studies checked, under half of the shortfall reflects unresolved V genes, and no reason is known for the rest. For this sample the table gives about 64,000 clones, of which approximately 87% were detected only once. 3.8% of the sample lies in the top ten. This material consisted of CD4+ T cells from blood (PBMCs), taken 6 months after the transplant. The receptors come from a human patient who received a combined kidney and bone marrow transplant. After a transplant, some T cells may be the graft donor's own cells.

The CDR3: CASSLRGGQGASTYEQYF. In DNA form, the CDR3 reads TGTGCCAGCAGTTTAAGGGGGGGTCAGGGGGCCTCCACCTACGAGCAGTACTTC. This rearrangement joins TRBV28 to TRBJ2-7; tentatively, D is TRBD1 (8 bases). V was clipped by 2 bases and J by 2 bases, with 22 bases between them. Germline loops: CDR1 MDHEN, CDR2 SYDVKM. This CDR3 has 18 amino acids.

The genes are TRBV9 and TRBJ2-2, with 11 positions matching TRBD2. With V trimmed by 1 base and J by 3 bases, 5 bases remained unmatched. The CDR3 is 17 residues long. The germline V gene has CDR1 SGDLS and CDR2 YYNGEE. This chain's CDR3 is CASSVRPSGGYTGELFF. As DNA, the CDR3 is TGTGCCAGCAGCGTACGGCCTAGCGGGGGGTACACCGGGGAGCTGTTTTTT. The full variable domain, completed using reference TRBV9 and TRBJ2-2, is DSGVTQTPKHLITATGQRVTLRCSPRSGDLSVYWYQQSLDQGLQFLIQYYNGEERAKGNILERFSAQQFPDLHSELNLSSLELGDSALYFCASSVRPSGGYTGELFFGEGSRLTVL.

This clone was counted a few times. V and J are TRBV5-1 and TRBJ1-5; 7 positions match TRBD1. Germline-derived CDR1 and CDR2 are SGHRS and YFSETQ. This CDR3 spans 16 amino acids. The V and J ends lost 8 bases and 3 bases, in that order; junction bases with no gene match: 14. CDR3 protein: CARHSNRGNNNQPQHF. CDR3 bases: TGCGCCAGACACTCTAACAGGGGTAATAACAATCAGCCCCAGCATTTT.